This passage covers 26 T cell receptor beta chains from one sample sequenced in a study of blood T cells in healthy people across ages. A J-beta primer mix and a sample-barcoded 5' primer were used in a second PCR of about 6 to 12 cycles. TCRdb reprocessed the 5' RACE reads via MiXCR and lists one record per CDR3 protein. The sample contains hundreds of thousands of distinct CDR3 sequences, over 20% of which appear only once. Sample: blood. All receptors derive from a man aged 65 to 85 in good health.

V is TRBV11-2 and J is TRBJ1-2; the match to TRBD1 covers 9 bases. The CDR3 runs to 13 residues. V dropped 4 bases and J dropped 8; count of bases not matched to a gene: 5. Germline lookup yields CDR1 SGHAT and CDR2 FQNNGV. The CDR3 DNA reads TGTGCCAGCAGCTCCACCGGGACAGGGGGCTACACCTTC. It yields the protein CASSSTGTGGYTF.

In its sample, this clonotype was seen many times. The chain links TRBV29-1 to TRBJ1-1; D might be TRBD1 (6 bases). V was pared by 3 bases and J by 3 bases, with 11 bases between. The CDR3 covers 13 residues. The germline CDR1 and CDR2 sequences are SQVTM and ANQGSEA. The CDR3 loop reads CSVERQEYTEAFF. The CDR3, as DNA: TGCAGCGTTGAGCGACAGGAATACACTGAAGCTTTCTTT.

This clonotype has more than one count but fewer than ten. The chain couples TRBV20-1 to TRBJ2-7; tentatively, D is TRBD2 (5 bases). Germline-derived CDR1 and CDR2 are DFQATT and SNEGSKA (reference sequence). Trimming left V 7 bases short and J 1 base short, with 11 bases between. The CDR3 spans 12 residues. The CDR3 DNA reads TGCAGTGGGACTCCCTCATCCTACGAGCAGTACTTC. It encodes CSGTPSSYEQYF.

CDR3 amino acids: CASSVAGGSLETQYF. In DNA, the CDR3 is TGTGCCAGCAGCGTAGCGGGAGGTTCGCTGGAGACCCAGTACTTC. This chain uses TRBV9 with TRBJ2-7; 7 bases line up with TRBD2. The J call may be mistaken, given a closer DNA end match to TRBJ2-5. CDR3 length: 15 residues. Germline assignment: CDR1 SGDLS and CDR2 YYNGEE.

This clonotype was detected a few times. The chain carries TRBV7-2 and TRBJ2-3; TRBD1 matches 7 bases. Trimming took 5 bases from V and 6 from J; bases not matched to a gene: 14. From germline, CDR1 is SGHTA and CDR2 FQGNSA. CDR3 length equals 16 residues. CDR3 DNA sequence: TGTGCCAGCAGCGCGCGGGCGACAGGGTCCGGGGATACGCAGTATTTT. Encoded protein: CASSARATGSGDTQYF. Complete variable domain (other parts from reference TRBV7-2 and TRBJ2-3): GAGVSQSPSNKVTEKGKDVELRCDPISGHTALYWYRQSLGQGLEFLIYFQGNSAPDKSGLPSDRFSAERTGGSVSTLTIQRTQQEDSAVYLCASSARATGSGDTQYFGPGTRLTVL.

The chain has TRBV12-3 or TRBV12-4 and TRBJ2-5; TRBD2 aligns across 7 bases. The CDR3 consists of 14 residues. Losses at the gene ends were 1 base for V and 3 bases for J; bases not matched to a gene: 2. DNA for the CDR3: TGTGCCAGCAGTTTAGGGACTAGGGAAGAGACCCAGTACTTC. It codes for CASSLGTREETQYF.

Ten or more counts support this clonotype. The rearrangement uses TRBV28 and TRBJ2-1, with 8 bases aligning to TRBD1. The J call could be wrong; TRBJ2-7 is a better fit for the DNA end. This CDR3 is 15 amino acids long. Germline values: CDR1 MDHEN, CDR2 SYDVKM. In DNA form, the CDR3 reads TGTGCCAGCAGCCCCCTGACAGGGGAATCCTACGAGCAGTACTTC. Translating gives CASSPLTGESYEQYF.

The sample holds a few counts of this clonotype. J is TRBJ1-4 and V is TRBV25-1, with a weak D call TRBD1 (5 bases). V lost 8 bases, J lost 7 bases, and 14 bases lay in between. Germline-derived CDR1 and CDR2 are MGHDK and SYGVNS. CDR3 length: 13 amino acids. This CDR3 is CASAYRGGEKLFF. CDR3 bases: TGTGCCAGCGCATATAGGGGAGGTGAAAAACTGTTTTTT.

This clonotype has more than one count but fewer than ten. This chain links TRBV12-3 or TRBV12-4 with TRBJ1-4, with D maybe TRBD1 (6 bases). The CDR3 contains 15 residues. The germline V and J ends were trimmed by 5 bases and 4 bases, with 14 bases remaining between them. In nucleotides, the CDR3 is TGTGCCAGCAGTCCCTCCGGACAGATTAATGAAAAACTGTTTTTT. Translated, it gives CASSPSGQINEKLFF.

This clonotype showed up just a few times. CDR3 DNA: TGTGCCAGCAGCTTACGGGACCCCAGCACAGATACGCAGTATTTT. Amino acid sequence: CASSLRDPSTDTQYF. This rearrangement joins TRBV7-9 to TRBJ2-3; perhaps D is TRBD1 or TRBD2 (5 bases each). Per germline, CDR1 SEHNR and CDR2 FQNEAQ (reference sequence). Trimming left V 2 bases short and J 0 bases short, with 9 bases between. This CDR3 spans 15 amino acids.

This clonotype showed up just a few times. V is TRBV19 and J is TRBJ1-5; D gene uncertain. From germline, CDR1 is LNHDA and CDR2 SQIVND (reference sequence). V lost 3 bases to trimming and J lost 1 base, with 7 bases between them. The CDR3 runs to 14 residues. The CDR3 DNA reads TGTGCCAGTAGTATCCCCGGGAGCAATCAGCCCCAGCATTTT. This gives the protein CASSIPGSNQPQHF.

CDR3 sequence: CASSFSRAGVAFF. Here the CDR3 DNA reads TGTGCCAGCAGCTTTAGTCGAGCAGGGGTAGCTTTCTTT. The genes are TRBV7-9 and TRBJ1-1, with D perhaps TRBD1 (6 bases). CDR1 and CDR2 (germline): SEHNR, FQNEAQ (reference sequence). The CDR3 sequence is 13 residues long. Between the trimmed V and J ends, which lost 3 bases and 10 bases, there was a span of 15 bases.

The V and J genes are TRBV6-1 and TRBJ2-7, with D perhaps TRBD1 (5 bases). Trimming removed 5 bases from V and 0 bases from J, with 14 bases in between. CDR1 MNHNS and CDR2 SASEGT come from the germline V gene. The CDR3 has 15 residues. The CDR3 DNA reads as TGTGCCAGCAGTCTCAGGGCCAGGAGCTCCTACGAGCAGTACTTC. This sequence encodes CASSLRARSSYEQYF.

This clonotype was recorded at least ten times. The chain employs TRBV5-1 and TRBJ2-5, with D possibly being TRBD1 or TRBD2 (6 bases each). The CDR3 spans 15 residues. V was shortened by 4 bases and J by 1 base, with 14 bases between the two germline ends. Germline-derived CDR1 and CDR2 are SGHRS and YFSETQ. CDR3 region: CASSIQQGGQETQYF. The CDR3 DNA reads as TGCGCCAGCAGCATACAACAGGGAGGCCAAGAGACCCAGTACTTC.

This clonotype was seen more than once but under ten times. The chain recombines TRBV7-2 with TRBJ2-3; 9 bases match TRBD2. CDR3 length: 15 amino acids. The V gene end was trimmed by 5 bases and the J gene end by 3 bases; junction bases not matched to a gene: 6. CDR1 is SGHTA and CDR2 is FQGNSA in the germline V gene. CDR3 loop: CASSATSGLTDTQYF. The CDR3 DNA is TGTGCCAGCAGCGCAACTAGCGGGCTTACAGATACGCAGTATTTT.

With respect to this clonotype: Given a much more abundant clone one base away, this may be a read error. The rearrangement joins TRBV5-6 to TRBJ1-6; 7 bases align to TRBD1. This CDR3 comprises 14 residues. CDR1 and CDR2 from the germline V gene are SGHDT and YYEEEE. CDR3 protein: CASSLDRGNLPLHF. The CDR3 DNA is TGTGCCAGCAGCTTGGACAGGGGAAATTTACCCCTCCACTTT.

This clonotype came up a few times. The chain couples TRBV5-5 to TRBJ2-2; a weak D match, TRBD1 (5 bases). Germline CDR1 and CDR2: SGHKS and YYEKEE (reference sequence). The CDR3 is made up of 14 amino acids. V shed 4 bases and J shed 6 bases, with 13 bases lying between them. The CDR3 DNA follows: TGTGCCAGCAGCGCGGTACAGGTTCCCGGGGAGCTGTTTTTT. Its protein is CASSAVQVPGELFF.

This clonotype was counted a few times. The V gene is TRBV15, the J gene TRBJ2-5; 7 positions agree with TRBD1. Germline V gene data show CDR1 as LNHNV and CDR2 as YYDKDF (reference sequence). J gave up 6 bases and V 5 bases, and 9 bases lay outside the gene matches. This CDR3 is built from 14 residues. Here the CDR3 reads CATSPRQGVKTQYF. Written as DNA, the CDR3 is TGTGCCACCAGCCCTCGACAGGGTGTGAAGACCCAGTACTTC.

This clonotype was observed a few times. The CDR3 region is CSASVGGNSPLHF. The DNA for the CDR3 is TGCAGTGCTAGTGTGGGGGGTAATTCACCCCTCCACTTT. The genes are TRBV20-1 and TRBJ1-6; a weak D match, TRBD1 (5 bases). V shed 3 bases and J shed 6 bases, with 9 bases lying between them. The CDR3 spans 13 residues. From germline, CDR1 is DFQATT and CDR2 SNEGSKA (reference sequence).

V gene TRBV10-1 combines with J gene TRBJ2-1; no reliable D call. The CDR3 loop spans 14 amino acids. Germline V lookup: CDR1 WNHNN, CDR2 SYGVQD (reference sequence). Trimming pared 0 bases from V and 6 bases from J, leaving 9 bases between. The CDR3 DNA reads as TGCGCCAGCAGTGAGTCAGGAGCGCCCAATGAGCAGTTCTTC. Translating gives CASSESGAPNEQFF.

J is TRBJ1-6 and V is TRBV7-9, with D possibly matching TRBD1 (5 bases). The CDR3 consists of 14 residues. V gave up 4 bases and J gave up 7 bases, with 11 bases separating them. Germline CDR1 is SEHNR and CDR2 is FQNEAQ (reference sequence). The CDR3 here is CASSSTVPNSPLHF. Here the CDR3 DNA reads TGTGCCAGCAGCTCGACAGTTCCAAATTCACCCCTCCACTTT.

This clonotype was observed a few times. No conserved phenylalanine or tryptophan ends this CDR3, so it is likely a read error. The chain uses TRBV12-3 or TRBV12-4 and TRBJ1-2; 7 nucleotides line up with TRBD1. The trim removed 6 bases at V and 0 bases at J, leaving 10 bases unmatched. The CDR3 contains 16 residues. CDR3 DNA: TGTGCCAGCAGCCTCGGCGGACAGGTCCCTAACTATGGCTACACCCTC. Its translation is CASSLGGQVPNYGYTL.

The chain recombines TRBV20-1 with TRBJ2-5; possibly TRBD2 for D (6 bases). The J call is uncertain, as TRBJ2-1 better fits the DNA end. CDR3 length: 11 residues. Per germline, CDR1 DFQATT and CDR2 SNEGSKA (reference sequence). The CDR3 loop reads CSARTTYEQFF. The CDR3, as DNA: TGCAGTGCACGGACTACTTATGAGCAGTTCTTC.

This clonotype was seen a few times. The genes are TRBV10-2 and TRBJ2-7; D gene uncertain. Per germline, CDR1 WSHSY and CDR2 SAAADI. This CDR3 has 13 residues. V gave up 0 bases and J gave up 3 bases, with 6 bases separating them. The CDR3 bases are TGCGCCAGCAGTGAGTCATCCCTCTACGAGCAGTACTTC. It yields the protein CASSESSLYEQYF.

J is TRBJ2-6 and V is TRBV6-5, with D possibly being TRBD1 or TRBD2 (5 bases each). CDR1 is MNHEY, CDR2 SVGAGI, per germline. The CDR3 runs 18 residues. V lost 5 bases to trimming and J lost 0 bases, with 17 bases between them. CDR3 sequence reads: CASSASGTEFSGANVLTF. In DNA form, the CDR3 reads TGTGCCAGCAGTGCCTCCGGGACGGAGTTCTCTGGGGCCAACGTCCTGACTTTC.

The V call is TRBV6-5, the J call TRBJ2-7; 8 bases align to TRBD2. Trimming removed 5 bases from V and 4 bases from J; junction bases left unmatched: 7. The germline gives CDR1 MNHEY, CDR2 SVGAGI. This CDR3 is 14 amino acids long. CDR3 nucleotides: TGTGCCAGCAGTCTTAGCGGGGTAAAGTACGAGCAGTACTTC. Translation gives CASSLSGVKYEQYF.